This is a list of T cell receptor beta chains from one sample in a study of molecular identifiers for immune sequencing clone quantification. TCRdb recomputed calls from the PCR reads with MiXCR, one row per CDR3 protein. The table records some 320,000 distinct CDR3 sequences, 20% to 25% of them present only once. Sequenced material: naive CD8+ T cells from blood, with Jurkat cell RNA spiked in. These receptor sequences come from a human donor in good health. Some libraries in this study had Jurkat cell RNA spiked in. CDR3s include the opening cysteine and the closing phenylalanine or tryptophan. A D gene is named only where the DNA matches it firmly. The size field is filled for only some rows; it gives once, few, many or a size class.

V gene,J gene,clone size,D gene,CDR3 length,CDR3 DNA,CDR3 protein
TRBV2,TRBJ1-5,many,TRBD1,16,TGTGCCAGCAGCGTCGAAGGACAGGGTATAAATCAGCCCCAGCATTTT,CASSVEGQGINQPQHF
TRBV27,TRBJ2-3,NA,TRBD1,17,TGTGCCAGCAGCCCCTCCACCCGGGACAGGGATCCAGATACGCAGTATTTT,CASSPSTRDRDPDTQYF
TRBV20-1,TRBJ2-7,many,NA,15,TGCAGTGCTAGAATGGTGGTAGCGCCATCCTACGAGCAGTACTTC,CSARMVVAPSYEQYF
TRBV6-6,TRBJ1-6,many,NA,14,TGTGCCAGCAGTTTGACAGGACCAACCTCACCCCTCCACTTT,CASSLTGPTSPLHF
TRBV11-2,TRBJ2-7,NA,NA,15,TGTGCCAGCAGCCCGACCGGGACGCCGTCCGACGAGCAGTACTTC,CASSPTGTPSDEQYF
TRBV27,TRBJ1-1,few,NA,17,TGTGCCAGCAGTTTAATGGCACCGAGTAGCCCGGGGACTGAAGCTTTCTTT,CASSLMAPSSPGTEAFF
TRBV13,TRBJ2-4,many,NA,15,TGTGCCAGCAGCCACGGAGGCGCCTCCAAAAACATTCAGTACTTC,CASSHGGASKNIQYF
TRBV3-1,TRBJ2-7,many,TRBD1,15,TGTGCCAGCAGCCAAGGGGGACAGGGACCGTACGAGCAGTACTTC,CASSQGGQGPYEQYF
TRBV2,TRBJ2-3,many,TRBD2,17,TGTGCCAGCATGGGGCTAGCGGGAGGTGGAGGCACAGATACGCAGTATTTT,CASMGLAGGGGTDTQYF
TRBV7-9,TRBJ1-6,many,NA,14,TGTGCCAGCAGCTTAGTTCAGGGCTGGTCGCCCCTCCACTTT,CASSLVQGWSPLHF
TRBV4-3,TRBJ2-2,many,NA,14,TGCGCCAGCAGCCAAAAGGATAACACCGGGGAGCTGTTTTTT,CASSQKDNTGELFF
TRBV5-1,TRBJ2-7,NA,NA,12,TGCGCCAGCAGCCAGACAGGTGCTGAGCAGTACTTC,CASSQTGAEQYF
TRBV4-3,TRBJ2-5,few,NA,15,TGCGCCAGCAGCCAAGGAGCCGGAGGGATTGAGACCCAGTACTTC,CASSQGAGGIETQYF
TRBV20-1,TRBJ2-7,NA,TRBD2,15,TGCAGTGCTAGAGGGCTAGCGGGGCGTTTCTACGAGCAGTACTTC,CSARGLAGRFYEQYF
TRBV7-9,TRBJ2-3,many,NA,13,TGTGCCAGCCAGGGCTCAAGCACAGATACGCAGTATTTT,CASQGSSTDTQYF
TRBV6-2/TRBV6-3,TRBJ1-5,many,NA,18,TGTGCCAGCAGTTACTCCCTAGCAGGGGAGGTCGGCAATCAGCCCCAGCATTTT,CASSYSLAGEVGNQPQHF
TRBV2,TRBJ1-1,many,TRBD1,16,TGTGCCAGCAGGGAGACGTGGACAGGGGTGAACACTGAAGCTTTCTTT,CASRETWTGVNTEAFF
TRBV4-1,TRBJ1-5,NA,TRBD1,15,TGCGCCAGCAGCCAAGAAGGCAGGGGGCTTCAGCCCCAGCATTTT,CASSQEGRGLQPQHF
TRBV12-3/TRBV12-4,TRBJ1-2,few,NA,16,TGTGCCAGCAGCAGATCTGCTGACAGGATCCGCTATGGCTACACCTTC,CASSRSADRIRYGYTF
TRBV2,TRBJ1-2,many,NA,13,TGTGCCAGCAGTGGGGGGCAGGCCTATGGCTACACCTTC,CASSGGQAYGYTF
TRBV2,TRBJ1-2,NA,NA,17,TGTGCCAGCATACTACAATCCGAGGGGAGGGGGAACTATGGCTACACCTTC,CASILQSEGRGNYGYTF
TRBV6-1,TRBJ2-1,many,NA,15,TGTGCCAGCAGTGAAGAATTTAGCTCCTACAATGAGCAGTTCTTC,CASSEEFSSYNEQFF
TRBV29-1,TRBJ2-7,few,NA,11,TGCAGCGTTGTCGACGGATACGAGCAGTACTTC,CSVVDGYEQYF
TRBV7-2,TRBJ2-7,many,NA,13,TGTGCCAGCAGCTTGGAGGTACTCTACGAGCAGTACTTC,CASSLEVLYEQYF
TRBV4-3,TRBJ2-5,few,TRBD2,15,TGCGCCAGCAGCCAGACTAGCGGCACGCAAAAGACCCAGTACTTC,CASSQTSGTQKTQYF
TRBV9,TRBJ2-7,few,NA,15,TGTGCCAGCAGCGTAGGGGCGGAAGGGACCTACGAGCAGTACTTC,CASSVGAEGTYEQYF
TRBV19,TRBJ2-5,few,TRBD2,15,TGTGCCAGCACCAAGACTAGCGGGAGTCAAGAGACCCAGTACTTC,CASTKTSGSQETQYF
TRBV4-3,TRBJ1-5,many,NA,15,TGCGCCAGCAGCCAAGATATTTCGAATGGCCAGCCCCAGCATTTT,CASSQDISNGQPQHF
TRBV18,TRBJ2-3,NA,NA,11,TGTGCCAGCTCACCATCAGATATGCAGTATTTT,CASSPSDMQYF
TRBV19,TRBJ2-3,many,TRBD2,15,TGTGCCAGTAGTACCCCTTGGCGGGGGGCGGATACGCAGTATTTT,CASSTPWRGADTQYF
TRBV11-2,TRBJ2-5,many,TRBD2,16,TGTGCCAGCAGCATCGACGGGACTAGCGGGGGTGAGACCCAGTACTTC,CASSIDGTSGGETQYF